This T cell receptor (beta chain) was found in a study of prognosis after radiotherapy for stage I lung cancer. Study-level background: Stage I non-small cell lung cancer patients were enrolled between April 2018 and early 2019.

The study's findings and limits: Counts of unique TCR clones fell following stereotactic body radiation therapy, median roughly 9,300 versus 7,200.

Amplicons of TCR beta CDR3 were generated from genomic DNA by two-round multiplex PCR. First-round PCR amplification was performed with primers specific to each TRBV and TRBJ gene. From the multiplex PCR reads, TCRdb called clonotypes with MiXCR, one entry per CDR3 protein. The repertoire holds some 23,000 distinct CDR3 sequences, with approximately 40% as singletons. This clonotype was counted ten times or more. Antigen unknown. The sequence derives from a donor aged 50 or older with non-small cell lung cancer. Sequences were derived from PBMCs, sampled before or after stereotactic body radiation therapy (not recorded which).

CDR3 nucleotide sequence: TGCGCCAGCAGCCAGCCTCGGGACTCGATCTACAATGAGCAGTTCTTC. Protein: CASSQPRDSIYNEQFF. The chain combines TRBV4-1 with TRBJ2-1; D is possibly TRBD2 (6 bases). V dropped 3 bases and J dropped 3 bases, with 15 bases sitting between them. Germline lookup yields CDR1 MGHRA and CDR2 YSYEKL. CDR3 length equals 16 residues.